This T cell receptor beta chain was identified in a study of cytomegalovirus exposure and HLA in healthy donors. Assay: immunoSEQ multiplex PCR; the TCRdb copy retains only in-frame clones and omits some. The sample includes around 300,000 clones, about nine tenths of them seen just once. On this clone: No antigen is known for it.

The study's findings and limits: A subsequent analysis found that TCR clusters from the first cohort also tended to co-occur in the 90 to 150 validation repertoires, with 90% to 95% of cluster scores above 0. Most TCR sequences were uncommon, yet certain public TCRs appeared in many donors.

The receptor comes from a woman aged 25 to 39 in good health and CMV-seropositive. Sequences were obtained from PBMCs.

Written as DNA, the CDR3 is TGTGCCAGCAGTTCGGGACTAGCGGGAGTCAATGAGCAGTTCTTC. Translated: CASSSGLAGVNEQFF. This chain links TRBV27 with TRBJ2-1, with 14 bases lining up with TRBD2. V shed 4 bases, J shed 6 bases, and the junction held 2 bases outside the gene matches. The CDR3 extends over 15 amino acids. Germline V lookup: CDR1 MNHEY, CDR2 SMNVEV (reference sequence).